These 23 T cell receptor beta chains were sequenced from one sample in a study of human T cells and chemical hapten exposure. Regarding time point: pre-sensitization, week 0. Treatment here: therapeutic diphenylcyclopropenone sensitization with weekly scalp DPC. TCRdb re-called the RACE reads through MiXCR, storing one row per CDR3 protein. The sample includes 200,000 to 300,000 distinct CDR3 sequences, approximately 8.6% of them seen just once. Specimen: whole blood, collected in connection with sensitization to the hapten diphenylcyclopropenone (DPC). The receptors shown here come from a middle-aged woman with alopecia areata. Some clones in this sample may be carry-over from other donors' samples.

This clonotype came up many times. The V and J genes are TRBV28 and TRBJ1-1, with D possibly being TRBD1 (5 bases). From germline, CDR1 is MDHEN and CDR2 SYDVKM. Trimming shortened V by 5 bases and J by 0 bases, and 10 bases separated the two germline ends. This CDR3 has 14 residues. CDR3 amino acids: CASSIGGLNTEAFF. The DNA of the CDR3 is TGTGCCAGCAGTATCGGGGGTTTGAACACTGAAGCTTTCTTT.

The chain has TRBV28 and TRBJ2-1; 8 bases match TRBD2. From germline, CDR1 is MDHEN and CDR2 SYDVKM. With V trimmed by 2 bases and J by 9 bases, 9 bases remained unmatched. This CDR3 comprises 15 residues. CDR3 in amino acids: CASSLNPSGRTEQFF. CDR3 bases: TGTGCCAGCAGTTTAAACCCTAGCGGGCGCACTGAGCAGTTCTTC.

V gene TRBV27 combines with J gene TRBJ2-1; 12 positions match TRBD2. The CDR3 is 16 residues long. Trimming cost V 3 bases and J 9 bases; bases outside gene matches: 9. CDR1 and CDR2 from the germline V gene are MNHEY and SMNVEV (reference sequence). CDR3 coding DNA: TGTGCCAGCAGTTTGGGACTAGCGGGTGGGGCGGGTGAGCAGTTCTTC. Translated, it gives CASSLGLAGGAGEQFF.

The sample holds a few counts of this clonotype. The rearrangement joins TRBV12-3 or TRBV12-4 to TRBJ2-1; 14 nucleotides line up with TRBD2. The CDR3 spans 17 residues. V was clipped by 6 bases and J by 6 bases; unmatched bases: 10. Here the CDR3 reads CASSRLAGGVLLNEQFF. CDR3 nucleotides: TGTGCCAGCAGCCGACTAGCGGGAGGGGTACTGCTCAATGAGCAGTTCTTC.

This clonotype came up many times. CDR3 amino acids: CASHPPARGNTIYF. CDR3 bases: TGTGCCAGTCATCCACCGGCTCGGGGAAACACCATATATTTT. The chain combines TRBV6-2 or TRBV6-3 with TRBJ1-3; D gene ambiguous. The CDR3 has 14 amino acids. Germline V gene sequence: CDR1 MNHEY, CDR2 SVGEGT. Trimming took off 9 bases at V and 4 bases at J, with 16 bases between the two ends.

The rearrangement joins TRBV28 to TRBJ2-7; possibly TRBD2 for D (6 bases). This CDR3 region has 15 residues. Trimming took 6 bases from V and 7 from J, leaving 22 bases between them. CDR1 and CDR2 from the germline V gene are MDHEN and SYDVKM. The CDR3 DNA follows: TGTGCCAGCAGAAAGACCTCTAGCGCCAGCTGGGAGCAGTACTTC. The encoded protein is CASRKTSSASWEQYF.

This clonotype was observed at least ten times. V gene TRBV7-2 combines with J gene TRBJ2-5; D perhaps matches TRBD1 (7 bases). With 2 bases removed from V and 7 bases from J, the gap between germline ends came to 14 bases. CDR3 length: 14 amino acids. Germline lookup yields CDR1 SGHTA and CDR2 FQGNSA. The DNA for the CDR3 is TGTGCCAGCAGCTTAACTAGGGGGCGGGGGACCCAGTACTTC. Its protein is CASSLTRGRGTQYF.

This clonotype was detected a few times. V usage is TRBV28 and J usage is TRBJ2-1; TRBD2 might be the D (5 bases). The CDR3 loop spans 15 amino acids. CDR1 is MDHEN and CDR2 is SYDVKM in the germline V gene. Trimming pared 3 bases from V and 5 bases from J, leaving 14 bases between. The CDR3 nucleotides are TGTGCCAGCAGTTTTATGGACTCCGCCCACAATGAGCAGTTCTTC. Translated: CASSFMDSAHNEQFF.

The chain uses TRBV12-3 or TRBV12-4 and TRBJ1-1; D is unresolved. The CDR3 runs 13 residues. Trimming removed 4 bases from V and 1 base from J, with 7 bases in between. The CDR3 DNA is TGTGCCAGCAGTTCGTGGGAGAACACTGAAGCTTTCTTT. Translating it yields CASSSWENTEAFF.

This clonotype was detected a few times. The chain combines TRBV28 with TRBJ2-3; TRBD2 matches 8 bases. The CDR3 loop spans 17 amino acids. Germline V gene sequence: CDR1 MDHEN, CDR2 SYDVKM. V dropped 2 bases and J dropped 0; count of bases not matched to a gene: 7. The CDR3 nucleotides read TGTGCCAGCAGTTTAGGCGGACTAGCAGCTAGCACAGATACGCAGTATTTT. Encoded protein: CASSLGGLAASTDTQYF.

The CDR3 reads CAIAGLAGESGGELFF. CDR3 coding DNA: TGTGCCATCGCGGGACTAGCGGGAGAATCGGGCGGGGAGCTGTTTTTT. The chain has TRBV10-3 and TRBJ2-2; 14 bases map to TRBD2. In germline, CDR1 is ENHRY, CDR2 SYGVKD. The V segment lost 8 bases and the J segment 7 bases; nucleotides outside the gene matches: 9. The CDR3 covers 16 residues.

V is TRBV5-1 and J is TRBJ2-1, with 9 nucleotides matching TRBD2. Per the germline V gene, CDR1 is SGHRS and CDR2 is YFSETQ. The CDR3 is 15 amino acids. J gave up 7 bases and V 0 bases, and 5 bases lay outside the gene matches. The CDR3 protein is CASSLENSGRNEQFF. CDR3 nucleotides: TGCGCCAGCAGCTTGGAAAATAGCGGGAGAAATGAGCAGTTCTTC.

The chain employs TRBV5-1 and TRBJ1-5; TRBD1 aligns across 7 bases. Unmatched junction bases numbered 3, after V lost 2 bases and J lost 1 base. CDR1 is SGHRS, CDR2 YFSETQ, per germline. This CDR3 is 15 amino acids long. CDR3 bases: TGCGCCAGCAGCTTTTCAGGGGGGAGCAATCAGCCCCAGCATTTT. Translated: CASSFSGGSNQPQHF.

This clonotype has at least ten counts. This chain connects TRBV6-2 or TRBV6-3 to TRBJ1-2; D not certain. V lost 8 bases, J lost 0 bases, and 10 bases lay in between. Germline lookup yields CDR1 MNHEY and CDR2 SVGEGT. This CDR3 contains 13 residues. CDR3 bases: TGTGCCAGCCGACGGTCGTCTAACTATGGCTACACCTTC. Translation gives CASRRSSNYGYTF.

This clonotype has ten or more counts. This rearrangement joins TRBV10-3 to TRBJ2-3; 7 nucleotides line up with TRBD1. Germline V gene lookup returns CDR1 ENHRY and CDR2 SYGVKD. The CDR3 has 13 residues. Losses at the gene ends were 3 bases for V and 5 bases for J; bases not matched to a gene: 2. The CDR3 DNA follows: TGTGCCATCAGTGATTACAGGGGAGATACGCAGTATTTT. Amino acids: CAISDYRGDTQYF.

This clonotype has just a few counts. The chain recombines TRBV7-2 with TRBJ2-1, with 7 bases identical to TRBD2. The germline CDR1 and CDR2 sequences are SGHTA and FQGNSA. Losses at the gene ends were 3 bases for V and 4 bases for J; bases not matched to a gene: 6. The CDR3 extends over 15 amino acids. The CDR3 DNA reads TGTGCCAGCAGCTTGGGGTCTAGCGGATACAATGAGCAGTTCTTC. Translating gives CASSLGSSGYNEQFF.

This clonotype was seen only once. No conserved phenylalanine or tryptophan is present at the end of the CDR3, so a read error is the likely explanation. The chain joins TRBV14 to TRBJ2-1; D is possibly TRBD2 (6 bases). Germline lookup yields CDR1 SGHDN and CDR2 FVKESK. CDR3 length: 14 amino acids. The ends were cut back, 2 bases at V and 8 bases at J, with 13 bases in the middle. CDR3 DNA sequence: TGTGCCAGCAGCCAATTCGGGGGAGTTTATGAGCAGTTCTCC. Translated, it gives CASSQFGGVYEQFS.

This clonotype was seen ten or more times. V gene TRBV7-2 combines with J gene TRBJ1-4; a possible D gene is TRBD1 (5 bases). Trimming took 2 bases from V and 1 from J, leaving 17 bases between them. CDR1 and CDR2 (germline): SGHTA, FQGNSA. CDR3 length equals 18 residues. CDR3 DNA sequence: TGTGCCAGCAGCTTAAATAATGTCGGGGGAGGAACTAATGAAAAACTGTTTTTT. As protein: CASSLNNVGGGTNEKLFF.

This clonotype was picked up many times. The chain recombines TRBV7-2 with TRBJ2-4, with TRBD2 matching over 14 bases. The CDR3 loop spans 17 amino acids. From germline, CDR1 is SGHTA and CDR2 FQGNSA. J gave up 3 bases and V 4 bases, and 5 bases lay outside the gene matches. This chain's CDR3 is CASSSGLAGVSKNIQYF. For the CDR3, the DNA is TGTGCCAGCAGCTCGGGACTAGCGGGAGTAAGCAAAAACATTCAGTACTTC.

This clonotype was counted between two and nine times. This rearrangement joins TRBV28 to TRBJ1-5; no firm D call. Deletions cut 6 bases from V and 4 bases from J, with 10 bases between. There are 13 residues in the CDR3. The germline V gene encodes CDR1 MDHEN and CDR2 SYDVKM. The CDR3, as DNA: TGTGCCAGCAGAACAGACCTGAATCAGCCCCAGCATTTT. The encoded protein is CASRTDLNQPQHF. Full variable domain (missing parts from reference TRBV28 and TRBJ1-5): DVKVTQSSRYLVKRTGEKVFLECVQDMDHENMFWYRQDPGLGLRLIYFSYDVKMKEKGDIPEGYSVSREKKERFSLILESASTNQTSMYLCASRTDLNQPQHFGDGTRLSIL.

This clonotype was seen repeatedly, ten times or more. This chain links TRBV27 with TRBJ1-1; D is unresolved. V was shortened by 3 bases and J by 3 bases, with 11 bases between the two germline ends. Per germline, CDR1 MNHEY and CDR2 SMNVEV (reference sequence). This CDR3 has 14 residues. The CDR3, as DNA: TGTGCCAGCAGTTTTGAGGGTTTGCACACTGAAGCTTTCTTT. Amino acids: CASSFEGLHTEAFF.

This chain connects TRBV20-1 to TRBJ1-2, with 12 bases lining up with TRBD1. Trimming at V came to 6 bases and at J to 4 bases, leaving 6 bases not matched to a gene. The CDR3 contains 14 residues. Looked up from germline, CDR1 is DFQATT and CDR2 is SNEGSKA (reference sequence). The CDR3 spells CSANRDRGLYGYTF. CDR3 bases: TGCAGTGCGAACCGGGACAGGGGGCTCTATGGCTACACCTTC.

This clonotype was counted only a few times. This chain links TRBV20-1 with TRBJ2-1; 9 bases align to TRBD2. Germline lookup yields CDR1 DFQATT and CDR2 SNEGSKA (reference sequence). CDR3 length: 14 residues. The junction had 12 bases not matched to a gene; V was cut back by 6 bases and J by 9 bases. This chain's CDR3 is CSAEGLAGSIEQFF. As DNA, the CDR3 is TGCAGTGCAGAGGGGCTAGCGGGATCCATTGAGCAGTTCTTC.